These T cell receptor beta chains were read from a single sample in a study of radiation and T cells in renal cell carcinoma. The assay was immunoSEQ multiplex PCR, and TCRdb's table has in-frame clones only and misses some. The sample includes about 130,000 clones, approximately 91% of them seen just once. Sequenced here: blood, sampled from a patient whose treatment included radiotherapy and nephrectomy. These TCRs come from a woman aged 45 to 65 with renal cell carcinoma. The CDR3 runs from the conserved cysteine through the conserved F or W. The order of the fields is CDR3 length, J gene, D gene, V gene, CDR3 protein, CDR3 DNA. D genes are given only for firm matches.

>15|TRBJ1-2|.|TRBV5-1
CASSLGLWGTDGYTF
TGCGCCAGCAGCTTGGGGTTGTGGGGGACGGATGGCTACACCTTC
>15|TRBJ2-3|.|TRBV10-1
CASSESIRDLSTQYF
TGCGCCAGCAGTGAGTCGATACGGGACTTATCGACGCAGTATTTT
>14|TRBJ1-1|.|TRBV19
CASSLGRVITEAFF
TGTGCCAGTAGTCTGGGCAGGGTAATCACTGAAGCTTTCTTT
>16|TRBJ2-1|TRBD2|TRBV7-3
CASSQRLAGVFNEQFF
TGTGCCAGCAGCCAGAGACTAGCGGGGGTGTTTAATGAGCAGTTCTTC
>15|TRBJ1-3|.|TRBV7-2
CASSFLRYSGNTIYF
TGTGCCAGCAGCTTTCTCCGCTACTCTGGAAACACCATATATTTT
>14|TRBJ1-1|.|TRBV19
CASSKGTENTEAFF
TGTGCCAGTAGCAAAGGGACTGAGAACACTGAAGCTTTCTTT
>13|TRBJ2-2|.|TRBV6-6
CASSYQGPGELFF
TGTGCCAGCAGTTACCAGGGGCCCGGGGAGCTGTTTTTT
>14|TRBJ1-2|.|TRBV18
CASSPGYEGFGYTF
TGTGCCAGCTCACCGGGCTATGAGGGGTTTGGCTACACCTTC
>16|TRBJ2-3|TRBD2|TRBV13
CASSLGASGSTDTQYF
TGTGCCAGCAGCTTAGGGGCTAGCGGTAGCACAGATACGCAGTATTTT
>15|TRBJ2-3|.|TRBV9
CASSVGGTVGDTQYF
TGTGCCAGCAGCGTAGGAGGCACGGTGGGAGATACGCAGTATTTT